This TCR beta chain was documented in a study of siplizumab effects on memory and regulatory T cells. CDR3 length: 15 residues. V lost 0 bases and J 5 bases, leaving 14 bases between the germline ends. Germline CDR1 and CDR2: SGHRS and YFSETQ. Overall study findings and caveats: Alloreactive sequences from unstimulated CD4+ memory cells fell significantly with siplizumab.

Notes on this clone: As yet, its antigen is unknown.

The table came from immunoSEQ multiplex PCR; TCRdb's copy has only in-frame clones and leaves some out. The sample contains over 95,000 clones, around 93% of which appear only once. Sequencing was performed on non-Treg CD4+ T cells sorted from blood. The TCR was taken from a human donor in good health. The chain has TRBV5-1 and TRBJ2-5; D is possibly TRBD1 (6 bases). The CDR3 is CASSLAMGARETQYF. The CDR3 DNA sequence: TGCGCCAGCAGCTTGGCCATGGGGGCCCGGGAGACCCAGTACTTC.